This T cell receptor beta chain was profiled in a study of CD8 T cells in ankylosing spondylitis. The CDR3 is 12 amino acids. V was shortened by 2 bases and J by 3 bases, with 8 bases between the two germline ends. CDR1 is SQVTM, CDR2 ANQGSEA, per germline. This clonotype was recorded many times. Its specificity is not known. Study-level results: Existing reports had already noted some motif variants in reactive arthritis synovial fluid and blood. Ankylosing spondylitis blood appeared to be characterized by a TCR beta motif of fewer than ten highly homologous variants. From matched ankylosing spondylitis synovial fluid, disease-linked clones were reportedly recovered at significantly enriched levels.

Making use of molecular barcodes, quantitative 5'-RACE generated TCR beta libraries. TCRdb ran MiXCR on the 5' RACE reads and lists one entry per CDR3 protein. The sample contains 200,000 to 300,000 distinct CDR3 sequences, about 24% of which appear only once. The receptor comes from a male donor with ankylosing spondylitis or in good health (not recorded which). J is TRBJ2-7 and V is TRBV29-1; no clear D gene. Source material: blood, either unsorted or a sorted T cell fraction (not recorded which). The CDR3 sequence: CSVESPDYEQYF. For the CDR3, the DNA is TGCAGCGTTGAATCGCCAGACTACGAGCAGTACTTC.